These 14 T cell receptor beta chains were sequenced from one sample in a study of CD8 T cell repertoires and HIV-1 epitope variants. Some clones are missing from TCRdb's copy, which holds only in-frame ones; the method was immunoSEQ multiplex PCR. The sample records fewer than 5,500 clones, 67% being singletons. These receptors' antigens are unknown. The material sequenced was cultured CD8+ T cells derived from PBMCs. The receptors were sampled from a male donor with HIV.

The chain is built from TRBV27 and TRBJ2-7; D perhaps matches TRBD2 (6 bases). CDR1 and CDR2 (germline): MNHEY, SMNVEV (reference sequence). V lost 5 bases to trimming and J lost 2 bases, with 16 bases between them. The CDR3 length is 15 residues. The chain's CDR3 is CASSPLSGATYEQYF. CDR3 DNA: TGTGCCAGCAGTCCCCTGTCGGGAGCTACCTACGAGCAGTACTTC.

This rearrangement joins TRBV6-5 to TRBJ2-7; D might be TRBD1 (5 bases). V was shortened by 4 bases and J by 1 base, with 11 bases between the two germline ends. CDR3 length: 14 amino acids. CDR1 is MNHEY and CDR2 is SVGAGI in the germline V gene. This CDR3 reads CASSFSRGSYEQYF. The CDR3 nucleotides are TGTGCCAGCAGTTTCTCAAGGGGATCCTACGAGCAGTACTTC.

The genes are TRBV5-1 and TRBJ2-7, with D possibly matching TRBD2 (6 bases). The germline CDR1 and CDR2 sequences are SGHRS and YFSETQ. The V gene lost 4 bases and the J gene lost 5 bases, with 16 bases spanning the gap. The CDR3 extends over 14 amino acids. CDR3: CASSRTPEGNEQYF. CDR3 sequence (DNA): TGCGCCAGCAGCCGCACCCCGGAGGGTAACGAGCAGTACTTC.

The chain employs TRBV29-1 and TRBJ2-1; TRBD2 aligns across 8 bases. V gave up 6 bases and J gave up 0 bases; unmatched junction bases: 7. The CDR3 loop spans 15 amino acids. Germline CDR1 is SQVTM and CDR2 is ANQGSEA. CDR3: CSVPSGGSSYNEQFF. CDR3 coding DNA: TGCAGCGTCCCGAGCGGGGGAAGCTCCTACAATGAGCAGTTCTTC.

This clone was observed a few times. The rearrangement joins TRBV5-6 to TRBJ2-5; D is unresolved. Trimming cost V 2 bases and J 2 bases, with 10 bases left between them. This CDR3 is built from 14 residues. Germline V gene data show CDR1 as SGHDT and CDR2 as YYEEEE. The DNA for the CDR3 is TGTGCCAGCAGCTTCCTAACACCTCAAGAGACCCAGTACTTC. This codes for CASSFLTPQETQYF.

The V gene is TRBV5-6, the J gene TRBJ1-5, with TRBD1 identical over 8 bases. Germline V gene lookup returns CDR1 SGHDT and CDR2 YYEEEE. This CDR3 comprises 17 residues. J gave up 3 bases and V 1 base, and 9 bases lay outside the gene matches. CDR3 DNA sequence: TGTGCCAGCAGCTTGCATGTGGGGACAGGCCTCAATCAGCCCCAGCATTTT. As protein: CASSLHVGTGLNQPQHF.

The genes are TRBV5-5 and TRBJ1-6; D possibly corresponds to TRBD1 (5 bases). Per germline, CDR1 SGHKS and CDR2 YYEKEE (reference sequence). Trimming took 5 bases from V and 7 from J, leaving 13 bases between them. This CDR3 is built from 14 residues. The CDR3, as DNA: TGTGCCAGCAGTTTCAGGGAGGGGAATTCACCCCTCCACTTT. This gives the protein CASSFREGNSPLHF.

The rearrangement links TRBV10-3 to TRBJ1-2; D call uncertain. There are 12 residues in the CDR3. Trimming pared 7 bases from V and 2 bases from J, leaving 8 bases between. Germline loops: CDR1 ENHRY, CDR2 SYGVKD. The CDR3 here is CAITEGNYGYTF. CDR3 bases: TGTGCCATCACAGAAGGGAACTATGGCTACACCTTC.

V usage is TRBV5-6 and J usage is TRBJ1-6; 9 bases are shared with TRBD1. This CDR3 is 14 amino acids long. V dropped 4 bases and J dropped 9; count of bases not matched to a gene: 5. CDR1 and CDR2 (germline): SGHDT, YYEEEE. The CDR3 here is CASSQQGAGSPLHF. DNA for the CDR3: TGTGCCAGCAGCCAACAGGGGGCCGGTTCACCCCTCCACTTT. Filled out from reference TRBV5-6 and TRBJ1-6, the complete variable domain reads DAGVTQSPTHLIKTRGQQVTLRCSPKSGHDTVSWYQQALGQGPQFIFQYYEEEERQRGNFPDRFSGHQFPNYSSELNVNALLLGDSALYLCASSQQGAGSPLHFGNGTRLTVT.

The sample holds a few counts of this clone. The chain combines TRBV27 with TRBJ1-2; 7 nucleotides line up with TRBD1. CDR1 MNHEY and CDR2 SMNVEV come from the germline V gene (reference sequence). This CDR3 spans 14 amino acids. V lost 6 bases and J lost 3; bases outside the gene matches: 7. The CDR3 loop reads CASSQGGNDYGYTF. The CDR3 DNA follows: TGTGCCAGCAGCCAGGGGGGTAACGACTATGGCTACACCTTC.

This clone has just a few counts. DNA for the CDR3: TGTGCCAGCAGCCAAGATACAGGGATGTTCTCTGGAAACACCATATATTTT. Protein product: CASSQDTGMFSGNTIYF. The gene calls are TRBV4-2 and TRBJ1-3; D perhaps matches TRBD1 (6 bases). This CDR3 has 17 residues. V was shortened by 0 bases and J by 0 bases, with 12 bases between the two germline ends. In germline, CDR1 is LGHNA, CDR2 YNFKEQ.

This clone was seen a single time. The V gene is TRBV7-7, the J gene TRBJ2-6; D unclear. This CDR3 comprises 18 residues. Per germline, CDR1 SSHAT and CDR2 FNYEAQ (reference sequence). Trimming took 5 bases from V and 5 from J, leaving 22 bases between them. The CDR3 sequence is CASSARTKCQSRANVLTF. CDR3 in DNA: TGTGCCAGCAGCGCAAGAACTAAGTGCCAAAGTCGGGCCAACGTCCTGACTTTC.

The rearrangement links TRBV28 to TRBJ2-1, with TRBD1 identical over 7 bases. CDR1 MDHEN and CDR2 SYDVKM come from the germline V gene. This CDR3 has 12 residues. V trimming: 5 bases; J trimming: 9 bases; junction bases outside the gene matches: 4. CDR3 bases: TGTGCCAGCAGTCCAGGGGGAAGTGAGCAGTTCTTC. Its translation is CASSPGGSEQFF.

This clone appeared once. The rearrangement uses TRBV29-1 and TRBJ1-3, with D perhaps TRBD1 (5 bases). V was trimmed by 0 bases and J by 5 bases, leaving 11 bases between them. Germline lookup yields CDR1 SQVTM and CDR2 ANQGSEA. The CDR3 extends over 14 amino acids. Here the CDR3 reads CSVEDRDGRNTIYF. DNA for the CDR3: TGCAGCGTTGAAGATCGGGACGGCCGAAACACCATATATTTT.